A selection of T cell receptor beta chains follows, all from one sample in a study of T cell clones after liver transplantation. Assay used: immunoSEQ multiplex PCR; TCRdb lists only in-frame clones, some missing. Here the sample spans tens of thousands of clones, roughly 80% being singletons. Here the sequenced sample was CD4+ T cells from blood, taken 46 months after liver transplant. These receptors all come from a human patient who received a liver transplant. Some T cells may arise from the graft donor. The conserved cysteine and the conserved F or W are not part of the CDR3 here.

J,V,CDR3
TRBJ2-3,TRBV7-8,ASSLASGRALYSTDTQY
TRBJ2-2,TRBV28,ASSFPAGERVWTGELF
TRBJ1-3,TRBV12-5,ASGLGGSGNTIY
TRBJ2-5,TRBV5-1,ASSLIDRGYQETQY
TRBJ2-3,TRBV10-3,AISDASLAGGFNMQY
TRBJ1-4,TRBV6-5,ATRRVDGEKLF
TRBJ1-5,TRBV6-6,ASSPGIYSNQPQH
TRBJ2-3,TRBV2,ASKPEGTQY
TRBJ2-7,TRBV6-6,ASSYSMGREQY
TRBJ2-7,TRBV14,ASSQEMGYYEQY
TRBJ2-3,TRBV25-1,ASRRTGGTDTQY
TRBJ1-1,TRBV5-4,ASSVRTGGRAEAF
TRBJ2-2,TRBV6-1,ASSERTSGRFTGELF
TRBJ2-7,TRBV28,ASSLAPYEQY
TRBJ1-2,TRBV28,ASNSAPYGYT
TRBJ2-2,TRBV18,ASSPQRDTGELF
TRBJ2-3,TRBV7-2,ASRPGGTDTQY
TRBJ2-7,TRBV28,ASSTRQASYEQY
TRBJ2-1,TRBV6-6,ASSNLAGVFNEQF
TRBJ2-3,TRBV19,ASSNRKDTQY
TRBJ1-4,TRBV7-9,ASQGGSEKLF
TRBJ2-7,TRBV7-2,ASTLRLAGAYEQY
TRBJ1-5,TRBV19,ASSQGAEQPQH
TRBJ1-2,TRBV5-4,ASSLDRGHGYT
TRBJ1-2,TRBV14,ASSQTRGVYGYT
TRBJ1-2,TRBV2,ASSEQGGYGYT
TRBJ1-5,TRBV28,ASRLGHWGNQPQH
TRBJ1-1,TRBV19,ATGRRDRGSLNTEAF
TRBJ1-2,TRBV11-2,ASSLRSGSANYGYT
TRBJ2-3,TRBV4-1,ASSQGRGLSDTQY
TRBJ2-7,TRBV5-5,ASSAVPGHSSYEQY
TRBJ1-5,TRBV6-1,ASSTGDQPQH
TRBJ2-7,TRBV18,ASSPNSGDYEQY
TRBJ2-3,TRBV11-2,ASSYRGDSTDTQY
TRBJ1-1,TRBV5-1,ASRTEMNTEAF
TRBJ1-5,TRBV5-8,ASSLGVGGQPQH
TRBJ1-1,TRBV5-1,ASSPRDPNTEAF
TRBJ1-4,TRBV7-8,ASSLGEGRANEKLF
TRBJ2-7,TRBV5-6,ASSAETGPYEQY
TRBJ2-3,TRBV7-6,ASSLRTLRTDTQY
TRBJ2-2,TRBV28,ASSLEVPGELF
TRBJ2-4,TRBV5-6,ASSLVAKNIQY
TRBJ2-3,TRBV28,ASNRVGGYSLARTDTQY
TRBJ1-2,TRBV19,ASSYENYGYT
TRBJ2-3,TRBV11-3,ASSLGRTGFDTQY
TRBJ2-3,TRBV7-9,ASSPADTQY
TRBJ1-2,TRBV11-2,ASSPLTGNGGYT
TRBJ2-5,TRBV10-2,ASSDFSFQETQY
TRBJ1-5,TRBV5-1,ASSLASGIDQPQH
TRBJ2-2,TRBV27,ASSLAGTGELF
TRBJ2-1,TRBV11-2,ASLGAGGPNEQF
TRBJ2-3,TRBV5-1,ASSLGPVSTDTQY
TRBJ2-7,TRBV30,AWSAYRGHEQY
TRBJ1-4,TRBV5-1,ASSPPVGTGNEKLF
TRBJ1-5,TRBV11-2,ASSLLEAGPQH